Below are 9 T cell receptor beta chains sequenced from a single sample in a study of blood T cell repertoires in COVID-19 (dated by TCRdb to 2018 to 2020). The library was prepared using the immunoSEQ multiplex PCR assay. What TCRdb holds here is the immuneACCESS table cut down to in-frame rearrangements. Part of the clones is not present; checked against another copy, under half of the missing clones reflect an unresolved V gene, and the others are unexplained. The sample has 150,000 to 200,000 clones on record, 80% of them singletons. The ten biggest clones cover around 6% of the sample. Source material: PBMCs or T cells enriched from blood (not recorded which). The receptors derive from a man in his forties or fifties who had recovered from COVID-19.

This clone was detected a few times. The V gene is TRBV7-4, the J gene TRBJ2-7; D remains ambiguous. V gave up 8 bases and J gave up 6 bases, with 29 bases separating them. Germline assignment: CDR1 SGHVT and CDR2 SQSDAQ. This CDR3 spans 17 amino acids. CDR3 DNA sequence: TGTGCCAGCGGTCCAGAGTCTAGTGCCCCCCAACCGGGCGAGCAGTACGTC. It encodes CASGPESSAPQPGEQYV.

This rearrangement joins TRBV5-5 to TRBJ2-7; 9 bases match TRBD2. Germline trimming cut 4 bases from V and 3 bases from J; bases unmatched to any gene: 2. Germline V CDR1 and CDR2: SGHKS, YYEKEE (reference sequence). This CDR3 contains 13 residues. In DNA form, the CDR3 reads TGTGCCAGCAGCGGCGGGGGGGACTACGAGCAGTACTTC. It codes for CASSGGGDYEQYF.

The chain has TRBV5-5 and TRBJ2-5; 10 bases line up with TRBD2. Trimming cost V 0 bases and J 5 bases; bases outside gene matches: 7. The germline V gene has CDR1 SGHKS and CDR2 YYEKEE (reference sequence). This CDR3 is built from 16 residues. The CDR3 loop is CASSLAASGRGETQYF. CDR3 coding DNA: TGTGCCAGCAGCTTGGCGGCTAGCGGGAGAGGGGAGACCCAGTACTTC.

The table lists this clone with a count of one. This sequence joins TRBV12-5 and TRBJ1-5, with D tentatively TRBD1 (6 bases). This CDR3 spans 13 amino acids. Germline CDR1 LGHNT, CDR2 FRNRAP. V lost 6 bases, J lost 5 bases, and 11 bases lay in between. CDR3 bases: TGTGCTAGTGGCTGGGACACCTATCAGCCCCAGCATTTT. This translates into CASGWDTYQPQHF. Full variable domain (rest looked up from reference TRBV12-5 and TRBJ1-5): DARVTQTPRHKVTEMGQEVTMRCQPILGHNTVFWYRQTMMQGLELLAYFRNRAPLDDSGMPKDRFSAEMPDATLATLKIQPSEPRDSAVYFCASGWDTYQPQHFGDGTRLSIL.

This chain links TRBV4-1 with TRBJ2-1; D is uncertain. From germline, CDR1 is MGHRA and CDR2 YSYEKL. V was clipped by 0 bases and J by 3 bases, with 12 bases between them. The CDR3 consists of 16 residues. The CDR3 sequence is CASSQEPPPHYNEQFF. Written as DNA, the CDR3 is TGCGCCAGCAGCCAAGAACCGCCCCCACACTACAATGAGCAGTTCTTC.

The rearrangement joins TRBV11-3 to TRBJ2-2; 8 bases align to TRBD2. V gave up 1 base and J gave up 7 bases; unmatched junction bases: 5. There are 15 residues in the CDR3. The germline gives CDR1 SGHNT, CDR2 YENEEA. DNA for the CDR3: TGTGCCAGCAGCTTAGGCGGGACTAGTGACGGGGAGCTGTTTTTT. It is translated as CASSLGGTSDGELFF.

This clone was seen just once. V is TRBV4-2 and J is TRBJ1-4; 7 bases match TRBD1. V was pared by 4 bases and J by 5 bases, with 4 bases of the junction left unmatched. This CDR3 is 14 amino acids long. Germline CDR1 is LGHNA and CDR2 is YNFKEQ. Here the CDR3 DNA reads TGTGCCAGCAGCCTAGACAGGGCAAATGAAAAACTGTTTTTT. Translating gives CASSLDRANEKLFF.

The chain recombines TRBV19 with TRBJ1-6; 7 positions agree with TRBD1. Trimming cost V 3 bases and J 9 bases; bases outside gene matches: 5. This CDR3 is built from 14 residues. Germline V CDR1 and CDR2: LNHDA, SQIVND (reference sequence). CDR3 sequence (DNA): TGTGCCAGTAGTATTCGACAGGGACGTTCACCCCTCCACTTT. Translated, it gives CASSIRQGRSPLHF.

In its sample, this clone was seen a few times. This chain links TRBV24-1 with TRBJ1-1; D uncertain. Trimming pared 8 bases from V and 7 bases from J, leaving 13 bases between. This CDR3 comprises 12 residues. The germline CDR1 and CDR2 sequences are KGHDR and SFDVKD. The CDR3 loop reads CATTTTGGEAFF. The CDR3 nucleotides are TGTGCCACCACCACGACGGGTGGTGAAGCTTTCTTT.